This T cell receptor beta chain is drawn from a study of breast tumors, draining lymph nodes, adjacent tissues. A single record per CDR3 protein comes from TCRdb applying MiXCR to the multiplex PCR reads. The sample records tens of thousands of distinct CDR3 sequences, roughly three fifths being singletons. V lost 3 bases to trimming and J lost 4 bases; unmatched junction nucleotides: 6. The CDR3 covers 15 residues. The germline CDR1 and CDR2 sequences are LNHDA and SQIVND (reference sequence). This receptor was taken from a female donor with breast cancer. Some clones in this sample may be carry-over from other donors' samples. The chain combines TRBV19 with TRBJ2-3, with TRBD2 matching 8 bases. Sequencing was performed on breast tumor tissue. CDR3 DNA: TGTGCCAGTAGTATTAATAGCGGGACTGCAGATACGCAGTATTTT. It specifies CASSINSGTADTQYF. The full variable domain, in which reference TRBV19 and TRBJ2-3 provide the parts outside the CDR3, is DGGITQSPKYLFRKEGQNVTLSCEQNLNHDAMYWYRQDPGQGLRLIYYSQIVNDFQKGDIAEGYSVSREKKESFPLTVTSAQKNPTAFYLCASSINSGTADTQYFGPGTRLTVL.